Listed below are T cell receptor beta chains from one sample, sequenced in a study of graft-versus-host responses after intestinal transplantation. These receptors have no identified antigens. TCRdb's table, derived via immunoSEQ multiplex PCR, lists solely in-frame clones and lacks some. There are over 90,000 clones in the sample; 90% to 95% occur only once, and roughly 0.2% lies in the top ten. This specimen was unstimulated CD4+ T cells sorted from spleen or lymph node cells, taken before transplant. These receptors all stem from a human donor who was the organ donor for an intestinal transplant. CDR3s include the opening cysteine and the closing phenylalanine or tryptophan. A D gene is named only where the DNA matches it firmly. Not all rows give a size; the values are once, few, many and, for expanded clones, a class.

j_call clone_size d_call v_call cdr3_nt cdr3_aa
TRBJ2-1 once TRBD2 TRBV2 TGTGCCAGCAATTACTTTAGCGGGGGGCCCAATGAGCAGTTCTTC CASNYFSGGPNEQFF
TRBJ1-5 . . TRBV30 TGTGCCTGGACCTCGGGGTTCGATCAGCCCCAGCATTTT CAWTSGFDQPQHF
TRBJ2-5 . TRBD1 TRBV30 TGTGCCTGGGGACAGGGCGGGATGGGGGAGACCCAGTACTTC CAWGQGGMGETQYF
TRBJ1-1 . TRBD1 TRBV19 TGTGCCAGTAGTATGAAATTGAGGACAGGGTCTGAAGCTTTCTTT CASSMKLRTGSEAFF
TRBJ2-1 . . TRBV4-3 TGCGCCAGCAGCCAAGAGTGGAGTCTAGCCGGTGAGCAGTTCTTC CASSQEWSLAGEQFF
TRBJ1-4 few . TRBV19 TGTGCCAGTAGTCCGAAAAGGACTGCAACTAATGAAAAACTGTTTTTT CASSPKRTATNEKLFF
TRBJ2-1 . TRBD2 TRBV11-2 TGTGCCAGCAGCTTTCGACTAGCGGGGGGTTACAATGAGCAGTTCTTC CASSFRLAGGYNEQFF
TRBJ2-3 . . TRBV5-6 TGTGCCAGCAGCTTGGTGCCGAGTACAGATACGCAGTATTTT CASSLVPSTDTQYF
TRBJ2-7 . . TRBV28 TGTGCCAGCAGTTTATTCAGGGCCTACGAGCAGTACTTC CASSLFRAYEQYF
TRBJ2-6 once . TRBV6-5 TGTGCCAGCAGCCTGAACAGGGCTGGGGCCAACGTCCTGACTTTC CASSLNRAGANVLTF
TRBJ1-6 once TRBD1 TRBV7-9 TGTGCCAGCAGCTTATCCGGGACAGGGATACCCCTCCACTTT CASSLSGTGIPLHF
TRBJ2-4 . TRBD1 TRBV19 TGTGCCAGTAGCGGACAGGGTGGAAACATTCAGTACTTC CASSGQGGNIQYF
TRBJ2-7 . TRBD1 TRBV27 TGTGCCAGCAGTCCCACCCGGACAGGATCCTACGAGCAGTACTTC CASSPTRTGSYEQYF
TRBJ2-1 few TRBD2 TRBV7-3 TGTGCCAGCAGCAAGGGACTAGCGGGGTACAATGAGCAGTTCTTC CASSKGLAGYNEQFF
TRBJ2-5 . . TRBV18 TGTGCCAGCTCACCTTTTCCGGAGACCCAGTACTTC CASSPFPETQYF
TRBJ2-2 once . TRBV1 TGCACCAGCAGCCCTACCGACAGCCTCACCGGGGAGCTGTTTTTT CTSSPTDSLTGELFF
TRBJ2-5 once TRBD2 TRBV6-1 TGTGCCAGCAGCTATAATTGGGGGGGAGCAGAGACCCAGTACTTC CASSYNWGGAETQYF
TRBJ1-4 . . TRBV27 TGTGCCAGCTGCTTCCAGCAGCGGGAGATTAATGAAAAACTGTTTTTT CASCFQQREINEKLFF
TRBJ2-1 . . TRBV11-3 TGTGCCAGCAGCTCGGGATCCTACAATGAGCAGTTCTTC CASSSGSYNEQFF
TRBJ2-1 . . TRBV2 TGTGCCAGCAGTAGCCAACAGGGTTACAATGAGCAGTTCTTC CASSSQQGYNEQFF
TRBJ1-4 . TRBD1 TRBV7-9 TGTGCCAGCAGCCCGGACAGGGTATGGGAAAAACTGTTTTTT CASSPDRVWEKLFF
TRBJ2-5 . TRBD2 TRBV19 TGTGCCAGTAGTATGGGGACTAGAGAGACCCAGTACTTC CASSMGTRETQYF
TRBJ2-7 few . TRBV28 TGTGCCAGCAGACCCCTCGGGGGACCAGGCTACGAGCAGTACTTC CASRPLGGPGYEQYF
TRBJ2-7 . TRBD2 TRBV30 TGTGCCAATAAGCGGCTAGCGGGGTCCAACGAGCAGTACTTC CANKRLAGSNEQYF
TRBJ1-1 . . TRBV7-9 TGTGCCAGCAGCCCGCGCACCGGGAGAGACACTGAAGCTTTCTTT CASSPRTGRDTEAFF
TRBJ1-1 . TRBD1 TRBV29-1 TGCAGCGTGGAACAGGGGTTCGGCACTGAAGCTTTCTTT CSVEQGFGTEAFF
TRBJ2-3 . TRBD2 TRBV7-2 TGTGCCAGCAGCTTAGCCTTGACTAGCGGGGGAAGCACAGATACGCAGTATTTT CASSLALTSGGSTDTQYF
TRBJ2-3 . . TRBV7-9 TGTGCCAGCAGCTTATCGGGGGGCCGCACAGATACGCAGTATTTT CASSLSGGRTDTQYF
TRBJ2-5 . . TRBV9 TGTGCCAGCAGCGTAGGACTAGCAGGGGGCGGGGAGACCCAGTACTTC CASSVGLAGGGETQYF
TRBJ2-7 . TRBD1 TRBV18 TGTGCCAGCTCACCTTCACGACAGGGAGCCTACGAGCAGTACTTC CASSPSRQGAYEQYF
TRBJ2-1 . TRBD1 TRBV2 TGTGCCAGCCTTAACCGACAGGGGGCTTATGAGCAGTTCTTC CASLNRQGAYEQFF
TRBJ2-1 . TRBD2 TRBV19 TGTGCCAGTAGCCGAGCGGGGGGCTCCTACAATGAGCAGTTCTTC CASSRAGGSYNEQFF
TRBJ2-2 . . TRBV5-6 TGTGCCAGCAGCTCGGTCGGGGTTACCGGGGAGCTGTTTTTT CASSSVGVTGELFF
TRBJ1-6 . . TRBV5-4 TGTGCCAGCACCCTATACGGTTCACCCCTCCACTTT CASTLYGSPLHF
TRBJ1-2 . TRBD1 TRBV7-9 TGTGCCAGCAGCCCCCGGGACAGTCGGTATGGCTACACCTTC CASSPRDSRYGYTF
TRBJ1-1 few . TRBV19 TGTGCCAGTAGTGCCGTACAGGGAACGAACACTGAAGCTTTCTTT CASSAVQGTNTEAFF
TRBJ2-6 . TRBD1 TRBV7-6 TGTGCCAGCAGCCCCCGGACAGGGGGTAAGTCTGGGGCCAACGTCCTGACTTTC CASSPRTGGKSGANVLTF
TRBJ1-2 . . TRBV5-1 TGCGCCAGCAGCTTGACACTAAACTATGGCTACACCTTC CASSLTLNYGYTF
TRBJ1-2 . . TRBV7-9 TGTGCCAGCAGTCTTGGGGAATACAGGGCCGGCGGCTACACCTTC CASSLGEYRAGGYTF